The present T cell receptor beta chain was sequenced within a study of human thymus T cells. V was cut by 2 bases and J by 3 bases, with 8 bases left in between. This CDR3 comprises 13 residues. Germline values: CDR1 SQVTM, CDR2 ANQGSEA. The table came from immunoSEQ multiplex PCR; TCRdb's copy has only in-frame clones and leaves some out. The data hold some 40,000 clones, with 94% observed a single time. Note on this clone: Its antigen remains unknown.

Study results and caveats: Thymic and blood repertoires showed apparently biased V and J gene usage.

The genes are TRBV29-1 and TRBJ2-1; TRBD2 is a possible D gene (5 bases). This TCR derives from a boy younger than two with a congenital heart defect but otherwise immunologically healthy. The sequencing sample was made of blood. CDR3 loop: CSVELAGYNEQFF. The CDR3 nucleotides are TGCAGCGTTGAATTGGCGGGCTACAATGAGCAGTTCTTC.